Listed here are 19 T cell receptor beta chains from one sample, sequenced in a study of CD8 T cells in ankylosing spondylitis. Notes on the study in general: In ankylosing spondylitis blood, a motif of seven or eight highly homologous TCR beta variants appeared characteristic.

TCRdb analysed the 5' RACE reads with MiXCR anew, one entry per CDR3 protein. The data contain over 600,000 distinct CDR3 sequences, 15% to 20% of them singletons. No antigen has been identified for these receptors. The sample was blood, either unsorted or a sorted T cell fraction (not recorded which). The receptors here all came from a male donor with ankylosing spondylitis.

This clonotype showed up many times. V and J are TRBV28 and TRBJ1-3, with D unclear. This CDR3 is 11 amino acids long. The V and J ends lost 1 base and 8 bases respectively, with 3 bases between them. Germline V lookup: CDR1 MDHEN, CDR2 SYDVKM. DNA for the CDR3: TGTGCCAGCAGTTTATTGGACACCATATATTTT. The encoded protein is CASSLLDTIYF.

The chain joins TRBV6-2 or TRBV6-3 to TRBJ2-3; 9 nucleotides align to TRBD2. Germline V gene sequence: CDR1 MNHEY, CDR2 SVGEGT. The V and J ends lost 1 base and 4 bases, in that order; junction bases with no gene match: 0. This CDR3 comprises 14 residues. The CDR3 reads CASSYLAGADTQYF. CDR3 DNA sequence: TGTGCCAGCAGTTACTTAGCGGGAGCAGATACGCAGTATTTT.

This clonotype was observed many times. The V and J genes are TRBV6-2 or TRBV6-3 and TRBJ2-7; the D is unclear. There are 14 residues in the CDR3. Germline CDR1 reads MNHEY; CDR2 reads SVGEGT. V lost 4 bases to trimming and J lost 0 bases, with 10 bases between them. CDR3 sequence reads: CASSSAEDSYEQYF. DNA of the CDR3: TGTGCCAGCAGTTCCGCAGAAGACTCCTACGAGCAGTACTTC.

This clonotype showed up just a few times. The rearrangement links TRBV20-1 to TRBJ2-7; TRBD2 matches 10 bases. CDR1 is DFQATT and CDR2 is SNEGSKA in the germline V gene (reference sequence). The trim removed 5 bases at V and 4 bases at J, leaving 8 bases unmatched. The CDR3 covers 14 residues. This chain's CDR3 is CSAAVGTSAYEQYF. CDR3 DNA sequence: TGCAGTGCTGCCGTTGGGACTAGCGCGTACGAGCAGTACTTC.

This clonotype appeared a few times. The chain combines TRBV6-5 with TRBJ2-3, with D perhaps TRBD2 (6 bases). Germline V CDR1 and CDR2: MNHEY, SVGAGI. The CDR3 extends over 14 amino acids. V lost 2 bases and J 2 bases, leaving 8 bases between the germline ends. The CDR3 here is CASSYGRDTDTQYF. For the CDR3, the DNA is TGTGCCAGCAGTTACGGGCGGGACACAGATACGCAGTATTTT.

This clonotype was observed a few times. The chain links TRBV13 to TRBJ1-1, with 8 bases fitting TRBD1. The germline V gene encodes CDR1 PRHDT and CDR2 FYEKMQ (reference sequence). V lost 4 bases and J lost 4; bases outside the gene matches: 8. The CDR3 is 15 residues long. The CDR3 bases are TGTGCCAGCAGCTCCCCTCCGACAGGGGTCACTGAAGCTTTCTTT. This translates into CASSSPPTGVTEAFF.

A few counts support this clonotype. The J gene is TRBJ1-1, the V gene TRBV27; D uncertain. V was shortened by 3 bases and J by 3 bases, with 8 bases between the two germline ends. CDR3 length equals 13 residues. Germline CDR1 and CDR2: MNHEY and SMNVEV (reference sequence). CDR3 in amino acids: CASSLKVYTEAFF. CDR3 nucleotide sequence: TGTGCCAGCAGTTTGAAGGTTTACACTGAAGCTTTCTTT.

Only a few counts were recorded for this clonotype. J is TRBJ2-4 and V is TRBV30; D possibly corresponds to TRBD2 (5 bases). Germline V gene sequence: CDR1 GTSNPN, CDR2 SVGIG (reference sequence). Between the trimmed V and J ends, which lost 3 bases and 9 bases, there was a span of 9 bases. There are 11 residues in the CDR3. CDR3: CAWRDRGIQYF. Written as DNA, the CDR3 is TGTGCCTGGAGGGACCGGGGCATTCAGTACTTC.

The rearrangement joins TRBV28 to TRBJ1-5, with TRBD1 matching over 8 bases. Germline V CDR1 and CDR2: MDHEN, SYDVKM. Unmatched junction bases numbered 16, after V lost 6 bases and J lost 6 bases. The CDR3 loop spans 17 amino acids. CDR3 bases: TGTGCCAGCAGCCCCGGGTTTGGACAGGGAGGTTTTCAGCCCCAGCATTTT. The encoded protein is CASSPGFGQGGFQPQHF.

The chain carries TRBV10-3 and TRBJ2-5; 11 bases are shared with TRBD2. Germline V gives CDR1 ENHRY, CDR2 SYGVKD. Losses at the gene ends were 3 bases for V and 3 bases for J; bases not matched to a gene: 6. The CDR3 consists of 16 residues. The chain's CDR3 is CAISDSTSGKEETQYF. The CDR3 DNA sequence: TGTGCCATCAGTGACTCGACTAGCGGGAAGGAAGAGACCCAGTACTTC.

This clonotype appeared once. This chain links TRBV6-1 with TRBJ2-3, with 10 nucleotides matching TRBD2. V lost 5 bases and J lost 7; bases outside the gene matches: 9. The V gene's germline CDR1 is MNHNS and CDR2 SASEGT. This CDR3 is 15 amino acids long. The CDR3 region is CASSREREGMNTQYF. CDR3 DNA: TGTGCCAGCAGTCGGGAGCGGGAGGGCATGAATACGCAGTATTTT.

V gene TRBV2 combines with J gene TRBJ1-1; D possibly corresponds to TRBD1 (5 bases). Germline CDR1 and CDR2: SNHLY and FYNNEI. CDR3 length: 15 residues. V was shortened by 7 bases and J by 1 base, with 16 bases between the two germline ends. The CDR3 DNA reads as TGTGCCAGCAAAAACTCAGGGTATGGGAACACTGAAGCTTTCTTT. It specifies CASKNSGYGNTEAFF.

The rearrangement joins TRBV29-1 to TRBJ1-1; D is possibly TRBD1 (5 bases). The V gene's germline CDR1 is SQVTM and CDR2 ANQGSEA. The CDR3 runs to 13 residues. V was clipped by 7 bases and J by 1 base, with 13 bases between them. The CDR3 spells CSAERGKNTEAFF. CDR3 coding DNA: TGCAGCGCCGAGAGGGGAAAGAACACTGAAGCTTTCTTT.

V is TRBV9 and J is TRBJ1-2, with 8 bases fitting TRBD1. J was trimmed by 3 bases and V by 0 bases; bases with no gene match: 7. Germline-derived CDR1 and CDR2 are SGDLS and YYNGEE. CDR3 size: 16 residues. As DNA, the CDR3 is TGTGCCAGCAGCGTAGTGGACAGGGAGTCTGACTATGGCTACACCTTC. It translates to CASSVVDRESDYGYTF.

Here the CDR3 reads CASRITGENTEAFF. CDR3 nucleotides: TGTGCCAGCAGAATAACAGGAGAGAACACTGAAGCTTTCTTT. The chain carries TRBV27 and TRBJ1-1; D perhaps matches TRBD1 (5 bases). The CDR3 covers 14 residues. The V end was cut by 6 bases, the J end by 1 base, with 12 bases between. Germline V gene data show CDR1 as MNHEY and CDR2 as SMNVEV (reference sequence).

The chain links TRBV11-1 to TRBJ2-1; no clear D gene. V was cut by 2 bases and J by 8 bases, with 7 bases left in between. Germline assignment: CDR1 SGHAT and CDR2 FQDESV (reference sequence). The CDR3 spans 12 residues. CDR3 region: CASSLISDEQFF. DNA of the CDR3: TGTGCCAGCAGCTTAATCAGCGATGAGCAGTTCTTC.

This clonotype was found many times. This chain joins TRBV12-3 or TRBV12-4 and TRBJ1-1; no clear D. V was pared by 3 bases and J by 3 bases, with 8 bases between. The CDR3 is made up of 13 amino acids. The CDR3 region is CASSFWRDTEAFF. CDR3 sequence (DNA): TGTGCCAGCAGTTTTTGGAGGGACACTGAAGCTTTCTTT.

The V gene is TRBV3-1, the J gene TRBJ1-1; D is unresolved. Trimming pared 1 base from V and 7 bases from J, leaving 13 bases between. There are 14 residues in the CDR3. Germline CDR1 LGHDT, CDR2 YNNKEL (reference sequence). CDR3 in DNA: TGTGCCAGCAGCCAAGCCCGGGGTGTCGGTGAAGCTTTCTTT. This translates into CASSQARGVGEAFF.

The chain couples TRBV4-1 to TRBJ2-1; 9 nucleotides line up with TRBD2. V was pared by 4 bases and J by 6 bases, with 13 bases of the junction left unmatched. The CDR3 has 17 amino acids. Germline CDR1 MGHRA, CDR2 YSYEKL. The CDR3 nucleotides read TGCGCCAGCAGCCCGCCGGCGGCGACTAGCGGTCCCAATGAGCAGTTCTTC. As protein: CASSPPAATSGPNEQFF.